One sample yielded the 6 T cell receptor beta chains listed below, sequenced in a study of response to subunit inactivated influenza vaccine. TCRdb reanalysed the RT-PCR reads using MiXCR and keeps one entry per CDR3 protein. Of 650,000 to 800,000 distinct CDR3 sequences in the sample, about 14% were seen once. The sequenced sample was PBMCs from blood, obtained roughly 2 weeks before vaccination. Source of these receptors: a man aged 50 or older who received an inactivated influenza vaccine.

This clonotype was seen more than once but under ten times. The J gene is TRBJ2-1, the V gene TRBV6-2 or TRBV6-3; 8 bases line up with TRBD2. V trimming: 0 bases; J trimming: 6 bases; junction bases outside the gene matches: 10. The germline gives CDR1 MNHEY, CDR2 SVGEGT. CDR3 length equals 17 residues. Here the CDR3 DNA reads TGTGCCAGCAGTTACTCGAATTCCGGGAGGGTCCGCAATGAGCAGTTCTTC. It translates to CASSYSNSGRVRNEQFF.

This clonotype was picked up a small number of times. Here the CDR3 reads CASSAPPQETQYF. CDR3 nucleotides: TGTGCCAGCAGCGCCCCCCCTCAAGAGACCCAGTACTTC. V is TRBV9 and J is TRBJ2-5; D not resolved. V was shortened by 3 bases and J by 2 bases, with 8 bases between the two germline ends. Germline CDR1 reads SGDLS; CDR2 reads YYNGEE. The CDR3 is made up of 13 amino acids.

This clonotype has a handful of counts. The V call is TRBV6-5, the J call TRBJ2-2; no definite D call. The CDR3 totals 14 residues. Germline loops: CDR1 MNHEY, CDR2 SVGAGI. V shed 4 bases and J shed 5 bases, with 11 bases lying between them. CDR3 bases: TGTGCCAGCAGTTCCGCCCCCGGGACCGGGGAGCTGTTTTTT. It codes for CASSSAPGTGELFF.

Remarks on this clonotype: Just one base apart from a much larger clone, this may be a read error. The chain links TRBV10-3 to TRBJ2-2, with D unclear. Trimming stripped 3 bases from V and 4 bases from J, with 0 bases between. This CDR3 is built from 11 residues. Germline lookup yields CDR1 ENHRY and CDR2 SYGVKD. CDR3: CAISDTGELFF. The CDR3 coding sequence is TGTGCCATCAGTGACACCGGGGAGCTGTTTTTT.

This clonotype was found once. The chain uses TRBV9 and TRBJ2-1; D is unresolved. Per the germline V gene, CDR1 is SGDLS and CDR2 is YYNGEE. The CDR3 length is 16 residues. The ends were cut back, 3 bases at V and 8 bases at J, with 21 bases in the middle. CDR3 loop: CASSANTYGHPDEQFF. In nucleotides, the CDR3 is TGTGCCAGCAGCGCGAATACTTACGGTCACCCCGATGAGCAGTTCTTC.

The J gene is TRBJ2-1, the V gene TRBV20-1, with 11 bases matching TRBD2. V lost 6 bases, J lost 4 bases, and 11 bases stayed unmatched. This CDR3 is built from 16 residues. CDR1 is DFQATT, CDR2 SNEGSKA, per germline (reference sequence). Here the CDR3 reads CSATRLAGPLYNEQFF. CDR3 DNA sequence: TGCAGTGCCACCAGACTAGCGGGGCCCCTATACAATGAGCAGTTCTTC.